This TCR beta chain originates from a study of CD8 T cells in Susac syndrome. V was pared by 3 bases and J by 6 bases, with 3 bases between. The germline V gene has CDR1 LGHDT and CDR2 YNNKEL (reference sequence). The length of the CDR3 is 11 residues. A quantity of roughly 0.5 to 1 ug RNA underwent reverse transcription using random hexamers. Amplification of TCR beta CDR3 spanned 54 Vbeta and 13 Jbeta via immunoSEQ multiplex PCR. TCRdb ran MiXCR on the immunoSEQ multiplex PCR reads and lists one entry per CDR3 protein. The repertoire includes roughly 130,000 distinct CDR3 sequences, 90% to 95% of them detected once, and more than 0.095% sits in the top ten. Healthy donors served as age- and sex-matched controls.

This sequence was found in a human donor in good health. This chain uses TRBV3-1 with TRBJ2-1; no clear D gene. Sample: CD4+ T cells from PBMCs. Here the CDR3 reads CASSQGNEQFF. CDR3 bases: TGTGCCAGCAGCCAGGGCAATGAGCAGTTCTTC.